The 22 T cell receptor beta chains below all came from one sample that was sequenced in a study of blood T cells in healthy people across ages. Primers used in a second PCR of roughly 7 to 12 cycles were a sample-barcoded 5' primer and a J-beta primer mix. TCRdb called the 5' RACE reads again in MiXCR, with one record for every CDR3 protein. The sample records about 680,000 distinct CDR3 sequences, 49% being singletons. The sample was blood. The receptors come from a woman aged 55-70 years in good health.

The chain has TRBV20-1 and TRBJ2-3; 12 bases match TRBD2. Germline-derived CDR1 and CDR2 are DFQATT and SNEGSKA (reference sequence). The CDR3 has 13 residues. The ends lost 5 bases at V and 4 bases at J; junction bases unmatched: 1. The CDR3 DNA sequence: TGCAGTGCTCTAGCGGGAGGGTCAGATACGCAGTATTTT. Its protein product is CSALAGGSDTQYF.

The chain employs TRBV2 and TRBJ2-3; possibly TRBD2 for D (5 bases). The germline CDR1 and CDR2 sequences are SNHLY and FYNNEI. V shed 0 bases and J shed 5 bases, with 21 bases lying between them. The CDR3 sequence is 18 residues long. The CDR3 bases are TGTGCCAGCAGTGAAGCGCCGGCGGGCCTTCGGGAAAGAGATACGCAGTATTTT. As protein: CASSEAPAGLRERDTQYF.

This clonotype was counted between two and nine times. The chain couples TRBV6-2 or TRBV6-3 to TRBJ1-2; D possibly corresponds to TRBD1 (5 bases). This CDR3 region has 13 residues. Trimming removed 6 bases from V and 5 bases from J, with 13 bases in between. CDR1 is MNHEY and CDR2 is SVGEGT in the germline V gene. CDR3 DNA sequence: TGTGCCAGCAGAATTGACAGCACTTATGGCTACACCTTC. Its translation: CASRIDSTYGYTF.

The V gene is TRBV28, the J gene TRBJ2-4, with D tentatively TRBD2 (6 bases). The germline V gene has CDR1 MDHEN and CDR2 SYDVKM. The CDR3 sequence is 15 residues long. Trimming left V 5 bases short and J 2 bases short, with 13 bases between. CDR3 DNA sequence: TGTGCCAGCAGTCGGGCAGGCGGGACCAAAAACATTCAGTACTTC. Its translation: CASSRAGGTKNIQYF. Full variable domain (missing parts from reference TRBV28 and TRBJ2-4): DVKVTQSSRYLVKRTGEKVFLECVQDMDHENMFWYRQDPGLGLRLIYFSYDVKMKEKGDIPEGYSVSREKKERFSLILESASTNQTSMYLCASSRAGGTKNIQYFGAGTRLSVL.

V usage is TRBV3-1 and J usage is TRBJ1-2; D perhaps matches TRBD1 (6 bases). This CDR3 spans 16 amino acids. Germline CDR1 LGHDT, CDR2 YNNKEL (reference sequence). Trimming removed 1 base at V and 3 bases at J, with 15 bases between. In DNA form, the CDR3 reads TGTGCCAGCAGCCAAGCCAGGGGAGCCGTCTACTATGGCTACACCTTC. Its translation is CASSQARGAVYYGYTF. Filled out from reference TRBV3-1 and TRBJ1-2, the complete variable domain reads DTAVSQTPKYLVTQMGNDKSIKCEQNLGHDTMYWYKQDSKKFLKIMFSYNNKELIINETVPNRFSPKSPDKAHLNLHINSLELGDSAVYFCASSQARGAVYYGYTFGSGTRLTVV.

The gene calls are TRBV27 and TRBJ2-3, with 8 bases lining up with TRBD2. The CDR3 loop spans 15 amino acids. CDR1 and CDR2 from the germline V gene are MNHEY and SMNVEV (reference sequence). With V trimmed by 3 bases and J by 1 base, 3 bases remained unmatched. The CDR3 protein is CASSFGRDGTDTQYF. In nucleotides, the CDR3 is TGTGCCAGCAGTTTCGGGAGGGACGGCACAGATACGCAGTATTTT.

This clonotype was observed a handful of times. The gene calls are TRBV12-3 or TRBV12-4 and TRBJ2-7, with 9 nucleotides matching TRBD1. The V and J ends lost 4 bases and 3 bases, in that order; junction bases with no gene match: 7. The CDR3 length is 15 residues. CDR3 bases: TGTGCCAGCAGTTCCCGGGACAGGGTACTCTACGAGCAGTACTTC. Amino acids: CASSSRDRVLYEQYF.

About this clonotype itself: This sequence may be a read error, since a much larger clone differs from it by one base. The genes are TRBV6-6 and TRBJ2-5; D gene unclear. The CDR3 has 14 residues. V lost 6 bases, J lost 1 base, and 12 bases lay in between. Germline V gives CDR1 MNHNY, CDR2 SVGAGI (reference sequence). The CDR3 here is CASSRSLSQETQYF. In DNA form, the CDR3 reads TGTGCCAGCAGCCGAAGCCTTTCCCAAGAGACCCAGTACTTC.

The V gene is TRBV7-9, the J gene TRBJ1-2; D uncertain. V gave up 5 bases and J gave up 7 bases, with 14 bases separating them. The length of the CDR3 is 13 residues. The germline CDR1 and CDR2 sequences are SEHNR and FQNEAQ (reference sequence). The CDR3 bases are TGTGCCAGCAGCCCCGTAACCAGCGGTGGCTACACCTTC. Translating gives CASSPVTSGGYTF.

CDR3 amino acids: CASTKDRGSSYEQYF. The CDR3 DNA follows: TGTGCCAGCACCAAGGACAGGGGGAGCTCCTACGAGCAGTACTTC. The V call is TRBV28, the J call TRBJ2-7, with 10 bases aligning to TRBD1. Germline CDR1 is MDHEN and CDR2 is SYDVKM. V shed 7 bases and J 0 bases; nucleotides not matched to a gene: 6. This CDR3 has 15 amino acids.

There are a few counts of this clonotype. The gene calls are TRBV7-3 and TRBJ2-4; D is uncertain. The CDR3 covers 14 residues. V lost 2 bases to trimming and J lost 6 bases, with 11 bases between them. CDR1 and CDR2 (germline): SGHTA, FQGTGA. The CDR3: CASSLSAGGNIQYF. In nucleotides, the CDR3 is TGTGCCAGCAGCTTATCCGCTGGTGGAAACATTCAGTACTTC.

J is TRBJ2-4 and V is TRBV5-5; D remains ambiguous. The J call may be incorrect, as the DNA end agrees better with TRBJ2-5. The CDR3 has 14 residues. The V gene's germline CDR1 is SGHKS and CDR2 YYEKEE (reference sequence). The CDR3 sequence is CASSLRASVETQYF. The CDR3 bases are TGTGCCAGCAGCTTGAGGGCCTCTGTGGAGACCCAGTACTTC.

Regarding this clonotype: The junction differs from germline at one of its ends, possibly a read error. The chain joins TRBV7-2 to TRBJ2-5, with 7 bases that match TRBD1. The CDR3 contains 13 residues. Per germline, CDR1 SGHTA and CDR2 FQGNSA. In DNA form, the CDR3 reads TGTGCCAGCAGTTTAGACAGGGAAGGGACCCAGTACTTC. It translates to CASSLDREGTQYF.

V gene TRBV5-5 combines with J gene TRBJ2-1, with D tentatively TRBD2 (5 bases). Germline V gene lookup returns CDR1 SGHKS and CDR2 YYEKEE (reference sequence). V was trimmed by 3 bases and J by 8 bases, leaving 18 bases between them. The CDR3 is 15 residues long. CDR3: CASSSGWGAGDEQFF. In DNA, the CDR3 is TGTGCCAGCAGCTCGGGGTGGGGTGCCGGCGATGAGCAGTTCTTC.

This clonotype has a handful of counts. This chain links TRBV5-6 with TRBJ1-2; D unclear. The germline V gene has CDR1 SGHDT and CDR2 YYEEEE. The V end was cut by 6 bases, the J end by 2 bases, with 17 bases between. The CDR3 has 15 amino acids. The CDR3 reads CASTFVGLKNYGYTF. The CDR3 DNA follows: TGTGCCAGCACCTTCGTAGGGCTTAAGAACTATGGCTACACCTTC.

The V gene is TRBV28, the J gene TRBJ2-5; D might be TRBD2 (5 bases). In germline, CDR1 is MDHEN, CDR2 SYDVKM. Trimming cost V 10 bases and J 3 bases, with 21 bases left between them. This CDR3 is 15 amino acids long. CDR3 sequence reads: CATRPRETAKETQYF. CDR3 sequence (DNA): TGTGCCACACGACCCCGGGAAACAGCGAAAGAGACCCAGTACTTC.

The V and J genes are TRBV7-2 and TRBJ2-5; D not resolved. This CDR3 is 13 amino acids long. The ends were cut back, 1 base at V and 4 bases at J, with 7 bases in the middle. Per germline, CDR1 SGHTA and CDR2 FQGNSA. This CDR3 is CASSLVFGETQYF. Written as DNA, the CDR3 is TGTGCCAGCAGCTTAGTGTTTGGAGAGACCCAGTACTTC.

The rearrangement joins TRBV7-2 to TRBJ2-5; no clear D. V was pared by 8 bases and J by 5 bases, with 18 bases between. Germline V gene data show CDR1 as SGHTA and CDR2 as FQGNSA. The CDR3 sequence is 14 residues long. CDR3 nucleotide sequence: TGTGCCAGCTGCCGACGGACCCCCGGGGAGACCCAGTACTTC. The encoded protein is CASCRRTPGETQYF.

The J gene is TRBJ2-3, the V gene TRBV3-1, with 12 bases aligning to TRBD2. The trim removed 4 bases at V and 6 bases at J, leaving 17 bases unmatched. From germline, CDR1 is LGHDT and CDR2 YNNKEL (reference sequence). The CDR3 totals 19 residues. The CDR3 here is CASSLPPQLAGGIGDTQYF. In nucleotides, the CDR3 is TGTGCCAGCAGCCTCCCCCCACAACTAGCGGGAGGCATCGGGGATACGCAGTATTTT.

This clonotype was seen once. This chain connects TRBV14 to TRBJ1-2; TRBD1 is a possible D gene (6 bases). The CDR3 consists of 15 residues. Germline V gives CDR1 SGHDN, CDR2 FVKESK. Trimming took off 2 bases at V and 1 base at J, with 11 bases between the two ends. The CDR3 DNA reads as TGTGCCAGCAGCCAACACAGGGACCTTAACTATGGCTACACCTTC. Translating gives CASSQHRDLNYGYTF.

This chain joins TRBV20-1 and TRBJ1-2, with 7 bases lining up with TRBD1. Unmatched junction bases numbered 18, after V lost 0 bases and J lost 8 bases. The length of the CDR3 is 17 residues. Germline V gene data show CDR1 as DFQATT and CDR2 as SNEGSKA (reference sequence). This CDR3 is CSARDQAVVTGFSGYTF. CDR3 nucleotides: TGCAGTGCTAGAGATCAGGCGGTCGTGACAGGGTTTTCGGGCTACACCTTC.

This clonotype appeared a few times. The genes are TRBV27 and TRBJ2-6, with 11 bases matching TRBD2. CDR1 and CDR2 (germline): MNHEY, SMNVEV (reference sequence). The CDR3 runs 20 residues. With 5 bases clipped from V and 0 bases from J, the junction kept 12 bases outside the gene matches. CDR3 in DNA: TGTGCCAGCAGTCCGAGCCCACTAGCGGGAGTTGGCTCTGGGGCCAACGTCCTGACTTTC. Protein product: CASSPSPLAGVGSGANVLTF. The full variable domain, rest sourced from reference TRBV27 and TRBJ2-6, is EAQVTQNPRYLITVTGKKLTVTCSQNMNHEYMSWYRQDPGLGLRQIYYSMNVEVTDKGDVPEGYKVSRKEKRNFPLILESPSPNQTSLYFCASSPSPLAGVGSGANVLTFGAGSRLTVL.